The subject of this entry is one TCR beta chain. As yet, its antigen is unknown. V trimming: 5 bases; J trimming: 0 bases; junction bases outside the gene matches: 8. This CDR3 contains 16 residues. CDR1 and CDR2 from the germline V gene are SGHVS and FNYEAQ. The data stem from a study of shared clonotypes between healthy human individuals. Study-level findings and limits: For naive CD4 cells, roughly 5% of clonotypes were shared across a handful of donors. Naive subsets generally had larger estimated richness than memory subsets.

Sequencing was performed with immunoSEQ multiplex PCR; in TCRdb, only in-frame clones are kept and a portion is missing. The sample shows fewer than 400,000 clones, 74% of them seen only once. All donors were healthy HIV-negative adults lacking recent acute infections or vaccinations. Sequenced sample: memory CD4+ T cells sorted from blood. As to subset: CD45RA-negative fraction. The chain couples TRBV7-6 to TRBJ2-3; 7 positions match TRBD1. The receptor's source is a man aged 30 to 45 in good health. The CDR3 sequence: CASSTRQGSSTDTQYF. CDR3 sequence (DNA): TGTGCCAGCAGCACTCGACAGGGAAGCAGCACAGATACGCAGTATTTT.